Following are 5 T cell receptor beta chains from one sample sequenced in a study of blood T cell repertoires in COVID-19. Profiling relied on immunoSEQ multiplex PCR, and the TCRdb table lists in-frame clones only, not all of them. The sample gives approximately 260,000 clones, about 79% of which show up once; roughly a tenth is in the top ten. Sequences were obtained from peripheral blood. These receptors came from a woman at least 80 years old with acute or convalescent COVID-19.

This chain's CDR3 is CATSGDRPSSYEQYF. DNA of the CDR3: TGTGCCACCAGCGGCGACAGACCGAGCTCCTACGAGCAGTACTTC. The chain carries TRBV15 and TRBJ2-7, with TRBD1 as a possible D gene (5 bases). The CDR3 length is 15 residues. Trimming cost V 5 bases and J 0 bases, with 14 bases left between them. Germline CDR1 and CDR2: LNHNV and YYDKDF (reference sequence).

The rearrangement uses TRBV2 and TRBJ1-5, with D uncertain. Per the germline V gene, CDR1 is SNHLY and CDR2 is FYNNEI. V dropped 4 bases and J dropped 9 bases, with 13 bases sitting between them. CDR3 length: 13 amino acids. In DNA form, the CDR3 reads TGTGCCAGCAGTGTGGCGGGTCTGGGGCCCCAGCATTTT. Translation gives CASSVAGLGPQHF. Looking up the rest from reference TRBV2 and TRBJ1-5 gives the full variable domain: EPEVTQTPSHQVTQMGQEVILRCVPISNHLYFYWYRQILGQKVEFLVSFYNNEISEKSEIFDDQFSVERPDGSNFTLKIRSTKLEDSAMYFCASSVAGLGPQHFGDGTRLSIL.

The V and J genes are TRBV28 and TRBJ1-2; possibly TRBD1 for D (5 bases). In germline, CDR1 is MDHEN, CDR2 SYDVKM. This CDR3 region has 15 residues. The V gene lost 6 bases and the J gene lost 4 bases, with 18 bases spanning the gap. This CDR3 reads CASSPQRPGSYGYTF. The CDR3 DNA reads as TGTGCCAGCAGCCCCCAAAGGCCAGGGTCCTATGGCTACACCTTC.

This sequence joins TRBV9 and TRBJ2-7, with D perhaps TRBD2 (6 bases). Germline CDR1 reads SGDLS; CDR2 reads YYNGEE. The V gene lost 0 bases and the J gene lost 0 bases, with 10 bases spanning the gap. This CDR3 comprises 15 residues. The CDR3: CASSVDGTHSYEQYF. The CDR3 bases are TGTGCCAGCAGCGTAGACGGGACTCACTCCTACGAGCAGTACTTC. Using reference TRBV9 and TRBJ2-7 for the parts outside the CDR3, the full variable domain is DSGVTQTPKHLITATGQRVTLRCSPRSGDLSVYWYQQSLDQGLQFLIQYYNGEERAKGNILERFSAQQFPDLHSELNLSSLELGDSALYFCASSVDGTHSYEQYFGPGTRLTVT.

This chain uses TRBV15 with TRBJ1-4; D may be TRBD1 (5 bases). CDR1 is LNHNV, CDR2 YYDKDF, per germline (reference sequence). Trimming took 0 bases from V and 6 from J, leaving 11 bases between them. This CDR3 has 15 amino acids. The CDR3, as DNA: TGTGCCACCAGCAGAGATTACAGGCCCGATGAAAAACTGTTTTTT. Its translation: CATSRDYRPDEKLFF.